This TCR beta chain emerged from a study of high-grade serous ovarian cancer treatment subgroups. General observations from the study: Only CDR3 was analyzed; CDR1 and CDR2 were not.

Profiled with immunoSEQ multiplex PCR; TCRdb holds only in-frame clones, not every one. The sample holds around 2,100 clones, 65% to 70% seen once. On this clone: Its antigen is unidentified.

Germline V CDR1 and CDR2: SGHRS, YFSETQ. This CDR3 contains 14 residues. After removal of 0 bases from V and 4 bases from J, the junction contained 3 bases not matched to a gene. Tumor samples were obtained before definitive surgery or chemotherapy. Sequencing was carried out using tumor tissue. The sequence was collected from a human donor with high-grade serous ovarian cancer. The rearrangement uses TRBV5-1 and TRBJ2-5, with 7 nucleotides matching TRBD2. The CDR3 region has the DNA TGCGCCAGCAGCTTGGATCGACTAGCAGAGACCCAGTACTTC. Residues: CASSLDRLAETQYF.